These T cell receptor beta chains were read from a single sample in a study of cytomegalovirus exposure and HLA in healthy donors. Sequencing used immunoSEQ multiplex PCR; TCRdb keeps in-frame clones, though not all of them. The table shows 87,000 or so clones, with approximately 7.1% occurring only once. Material for sequencing was PBMCs. The receptors were gathered from a man aged 45-65 years in good health and CMV-seronegative. CDR3s include the opening cysteine and the closing phenylalanine or tryptophan.

v_gene: TRBV5-1; CDR3aa: CASSLPGGADTQYF
v_gene: TRBV25-1; CDR3aa: CASKGQGMNTEAFF
v_gene: TRBV6-6; CDR3aa: CASREGQIGVNEQYF
v_gene: TRBV6-4; CDR3aa: CASSDRGQPSTDTQYF
v_gene: TRBV6-1; CDR3aa: CASSDPGQVNTEAFF
v_gene: TRBV6-1; CDR3aa: CASSEAQRGTAREQYF
v_gene: TRBV6-5; CDR3aa: CASSTTGKGYTF
v_gene: TRBV7-3; CDR3aa: CASTGGTGELFF
v_gene: TRBV4-2; CDR3aa: CASSQGGQGPYEQYF
v_gene: TRBV5-5; CDR3aa: CASSAAGTGLAFDGYTF
v_gene: TRBV19; CDR3aa: CASSPGLLSNQPQHF
v_gene: TRBV15; CDR3aa: CATSRTSGSDNEQFF
v_gene: TRBV27; CDR3aa: CASRQGARVYEQYF
v_gene: TRBV7-2; CDR3aa: CASSLFPAGSTDTQYF
v_gene: TRBV7-8; CDR3aa: CASSFRDWGNEQFF
v_gene: TRBV9; CDR3aa: CASSGIQGNYGYTF
v_gene: TRBV6-6; CDR3aa: CAAGQGTVDEQFF
v_gene: TRBV29-1; CDR3aa: CSAEDVGVTMNTEAFF
v_gene: TRBV5-1; CDR3aa: CASSQMPGLAGSYQETQYF
v_gene: TRBV9; CDR3aa: CASSVEGGTSGYTF
v_gene: TRBV27; CDR3aa: CASSLFDTATDTQYF
v_gene: TRBV2; CDR3aa: CASNPGFNQPQNF
v_gene: TRBV2; CDR3aa: CASSGDTYGYTF
v_gene: TRBV7-2; CDR3aa: CASSLGGRGETQYF
v_gene: TRBV10-2; CDR3aa: CASSVLAGAISYNEQFF
v_gene: TRBV4-3; CDR3aa: CASSQDGGGVYEQYF
v_gene: TRBV7-2; CDR3aa: CASSLGLAGSDTQYF
v_gene: TRBV27; CDR3aa: CASSKNGRGGQETQYF
v_gene: TRBV2; CDR3aa: CASQGASYEQYF
v_gene: TRBV6-5; CDR3aa: CASRRLEDTGELFF
v_gene: TRBV27; CDR3aa: CASSSPSGSSYNEQFF
v_gene: TRBV2; CDR3aa: CASSARGGLNEKLFF
v_gene: TRBV19; CDR3aa: CASRVAGGNEQFF
v_gene: TRBV6-1; CDR3aa: CASSDVQGQGRKLFF
v_gene: TRBV11-2; CDR3aa: CASSLGGTRPSGANVLTF
v_gene: TRBV18; CDR3aa: CASSPLGQGAWTGELFF
v_gene: TRBV2; CDR3aa: CASSAVYEQYF
v_gene: TRBV6-6; CDR3aa: CASSSSGGTGDTEAFF
v_gene: TRBV9; CDR3aa: CASSVGGRYPYNEQFF
v_gene: TRBV6-5; CDR3aa: CASSQATGSLQYF
v_gene: TRBV10-3; CDR3aa: CAIRGTGEETQYF